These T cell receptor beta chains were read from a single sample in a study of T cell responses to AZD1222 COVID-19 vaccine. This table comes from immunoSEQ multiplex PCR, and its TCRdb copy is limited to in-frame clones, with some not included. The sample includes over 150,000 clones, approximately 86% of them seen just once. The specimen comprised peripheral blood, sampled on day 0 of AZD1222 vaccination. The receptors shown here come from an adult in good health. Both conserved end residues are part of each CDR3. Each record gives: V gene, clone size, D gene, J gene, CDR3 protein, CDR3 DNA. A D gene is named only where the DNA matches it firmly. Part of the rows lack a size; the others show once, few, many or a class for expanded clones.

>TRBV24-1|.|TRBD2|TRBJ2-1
CATSERGLAADNEQFF
TGTGCCACCAGTGAAAGGGGCCTAGCGGCAGACAATGAGCAGTTCTTC
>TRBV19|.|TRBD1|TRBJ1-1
CASSIGTGGTEAFF
TGTGCCAGTAGTATTGGGACAGGCGGGACTGAAGCTTTCTTT
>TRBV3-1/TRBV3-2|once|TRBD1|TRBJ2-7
CASSRNLDRAYEQYF
TGTGCCAGCAGCCGCAACCTGGACAGGGCCTACGAGCAGTACTTC
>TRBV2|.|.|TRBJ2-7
CASGIYEQYF
TGTGCCAGCGGGATTTACGAGCAGTACTTC
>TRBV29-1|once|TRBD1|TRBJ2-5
CSSTTGIGQETQYF
TGCAGCTCGACGACAGGGATCGGGCAAGAGACCCAGTACTTC
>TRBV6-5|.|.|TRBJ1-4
CASKRQLNEKLFF
TGTGCCAGCAAGCGGCAGCTTAATGAAAAACTGTTTTTT
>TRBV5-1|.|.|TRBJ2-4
CASSLAGQGNQNIQYF
TGCGCCAGCAGCTTGGCGGGTCAGGGGAACCAAAACATTCAGTACTTC
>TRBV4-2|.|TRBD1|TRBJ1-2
CASSQDMGTGQGGGYTF
TGTGCCAGCAGCCAAGATATGGGGACAGGGCAGGGGGGTGGCTACACCTTC
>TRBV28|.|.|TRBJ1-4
CASSDREKLFF
TGTGCCAGCAGCGACCGGGAAAAACTGTTTTTT
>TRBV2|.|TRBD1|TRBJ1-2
CASSENRGLKGYTF
TGTGCCAGCAGTGAAAACAGGGGCCTGAAGGGCTACACCTTC
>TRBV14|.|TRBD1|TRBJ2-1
CASSSGQKIRRGSYNEQFF
TGTGCCAGCAGCTCGGGACAGAAGATCCGTAGGGGCTCCTACAATGAGCAGTTCTTC
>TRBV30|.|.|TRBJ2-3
CAWSTDSYTDTQYF
TGTGCCTGGAGTACGGACAGTTACACAGATACGCAGTATTTT
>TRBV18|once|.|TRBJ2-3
CASSRGSGPTDTQYF
TGTGCCAGCTCCCGGGGCAGCGGCCCCACAGATACGCAGTATTTT
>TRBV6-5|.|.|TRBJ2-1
CASKSRGSYNEQFF
TGTGCCAGCAAGTCAAGGGGCTCCTACAATGAGCAGTTCTTC
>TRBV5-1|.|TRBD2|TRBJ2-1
CASIPGLGPPNEQFF
TGCGCCAGCATTCCGGGACTAGGGCCTCCCAATGAGCAGTTCTTC
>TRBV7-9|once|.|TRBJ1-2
CASSPDKKPYGYTF
TGTGCCAGCAGCCCGGACAAGAAGCCCTATGGCTACACCTTC